These 5 T cell receptor beta chains came from one sample sequenced in a study of OX40 agonist ivuxolimab in advanced cancers. The method was immunoSEQ multiplex PCR; TCRdb's version includes in-frame clones alone and lacks a portion of them. This table holds some 48,000 clones, about 81% found once. Sequenced here: CD4+ or CD8+ T cells sorted from blood, sampled in a trial of the OX40 agonist ivuxolimab. These receptors came from an adult with an advanced solid tumor such as melanoma, head and neck, liver or kidney cancer.

This sequence joins TRBV4-3 and TRBJ1-2; 7 bases map to TRBD1. This CDR3 is 17 amino acids long. Germline assignment: CDR1 LGHNA and CDR2 YSLEER. V shed 3 bases and J 3 bases; nucleotides not matched to a gene: 13. DNA for the CDR3: TGCGCCAGCAGCCACCAGGGGGGTGGCCGGCTAGACTATGGCTACACCTTC. Protein product: CASSHQGGGRLDYGYTF.

This clone has a handful of counts. The chain recombines TRBV18 with TRBJ2-7, with TRBD1 matching 9 bases. Germline values: CDR1 KGHSH, CDR2 LQKENI. Losses at the gene ends were 3 bases for V and 4 bases for J; bases not matched to a gene: 7. The CDR3 sequence is 15 residues long. CDR3 nucleotide sequence: TGTGCCAGCTCACCGTGGGACAGGGCCCCTTACGAGCAGTACTTC. Translating gives CASSPWDRAPYEQYF.

The chain is built from TRBV5-1 and TRBJ2-1; D is tentatively TRBD1 or TRBD2 (5 bases each). Germline V gene data show CDR1 as SGHRS and CDR2 as YFSETQ. V lost 2 bases, J lost 8 bases, and 14 bases lay in between. The CDR3 covers 14 residues. CDR3 bases: TGCGCCAGCAGCTTCATTTCAGGGACGGATGAGCAGTTCTTC. This gives the protein CASSFISGTDEQFF.

The chain carries TRBV7-2 and TRBJ1-1; 9 nucleotides agree with TRBD1. CDR1 and CDR2 (germline): SGHTA, FQGNSA. J was trimmed by 1 base and V by 5 bases; bases with no gene match: 5. The CDR3 has 15 residues. The CDR3 region has the DNA TGTGCCAGCAGCCAACAGGGGGCAAGGAACACTGAAGCTTTCTTT. It yields the protein CASSQQGARNTEAFF. Full variable domain (remainder filled in from reference TRBV7-2 and TRBJ1-1): GAGVSQSPSNKVTEKGKDVELRCDPISGHTALYWYRQSLGQGLEFLIYFQGNSAPDKSGLPSDRFSAERTGGSVSTLTIQRTQQEDSAVYLCASSQQGARNTEAFFGQGTRLTVV.

The V and J genes are TRBV20-1 and TRBJ1-2; D is uncertain. V dropped 4 bases and J dropped 2 bases, with 5 bases sitting between them. The CDR3 runs to 11 residues. The V gene's germline CDR1 is DFQATT and CDR2 SNEGSKA (reference sequence). The CDR3 here is CSATNNYGYTF. CDR3 sequence (DNA): TGCAGTGCTACCAACAACTATGGCTACACCTTC.